The T cell receptor (beta chain) under discussion was sequenced for a study of blood T cells in healthy people across ages. Next came a second PCR, run for about 7 to 12 cycles, which used a sample-barcoded 5' primer along with a J-beta primer mix. Every cDNA molecule bore a tag from a template-switch adaptor containing 12 random nucleotides. TCRdb analysed the 5' RACE reads with MiXCR anew, one entry per CDR3 protein. The sample shows 750,000 to 950,000 distinct CDR3 sequences, around 25% of them seen only once. These data were likewise used in another study, on T cells of mothers and their children. This second report adds: Mothers yielded over 9.5 million CDR3 reads, children about 3.1 million each.

This TCR derives from a boy younger than 18 in good health. Sequencing was performed on blood.

This chain's CDR3 is CSARSGSGDYNEQFF. In nucleotides, the CDR3 is TGCAGTGCTAGGAGCGGTAGCGGGGACTACAATGAGCAGTTCTTC. The V and J genes are TRBV20-1 and TRBJ2-1, with TRBD2 identical over 8 bases. Unmatched junction bases numbered 7, after V lost 3 bases and J lost 3 bases. CDR1 and CDR2 from the germline V gene are DFQATT and SNEGSKA (reference sequence). The CDR3 is 15 amino acids.